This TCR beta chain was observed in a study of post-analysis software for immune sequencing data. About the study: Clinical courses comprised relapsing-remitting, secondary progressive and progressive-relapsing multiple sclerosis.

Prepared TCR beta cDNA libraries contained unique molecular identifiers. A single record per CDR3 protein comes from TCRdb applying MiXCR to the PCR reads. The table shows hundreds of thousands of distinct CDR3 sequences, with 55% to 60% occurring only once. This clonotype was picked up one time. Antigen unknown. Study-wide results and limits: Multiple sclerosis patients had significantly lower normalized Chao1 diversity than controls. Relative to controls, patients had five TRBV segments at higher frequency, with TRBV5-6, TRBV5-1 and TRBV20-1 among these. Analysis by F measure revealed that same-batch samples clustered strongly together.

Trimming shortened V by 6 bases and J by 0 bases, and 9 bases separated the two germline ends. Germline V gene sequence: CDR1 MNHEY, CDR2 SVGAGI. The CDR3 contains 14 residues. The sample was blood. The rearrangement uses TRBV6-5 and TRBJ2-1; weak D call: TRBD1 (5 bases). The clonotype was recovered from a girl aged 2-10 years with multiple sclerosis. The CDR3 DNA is TGTGCCAGCAGGTTACAGGTCTCCTACAATGAGCAGTTCTTC. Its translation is CASRLQVSYNEQFF.